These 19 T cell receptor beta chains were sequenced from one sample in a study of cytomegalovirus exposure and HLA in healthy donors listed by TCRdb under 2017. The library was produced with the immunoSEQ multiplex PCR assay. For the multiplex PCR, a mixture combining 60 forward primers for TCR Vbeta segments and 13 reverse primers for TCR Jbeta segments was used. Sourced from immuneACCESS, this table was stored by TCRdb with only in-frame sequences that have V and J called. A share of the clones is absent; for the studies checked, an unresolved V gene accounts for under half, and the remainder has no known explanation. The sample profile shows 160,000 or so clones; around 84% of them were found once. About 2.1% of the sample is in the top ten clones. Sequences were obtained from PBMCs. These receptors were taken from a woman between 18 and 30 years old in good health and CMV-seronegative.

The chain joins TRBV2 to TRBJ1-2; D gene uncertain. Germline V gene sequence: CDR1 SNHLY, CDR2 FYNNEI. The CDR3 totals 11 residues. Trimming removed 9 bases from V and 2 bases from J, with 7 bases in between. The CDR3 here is CASTGNYGYTF. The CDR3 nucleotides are TGTGCCAGTACGGGAAACTATGGCTACACCTTC.

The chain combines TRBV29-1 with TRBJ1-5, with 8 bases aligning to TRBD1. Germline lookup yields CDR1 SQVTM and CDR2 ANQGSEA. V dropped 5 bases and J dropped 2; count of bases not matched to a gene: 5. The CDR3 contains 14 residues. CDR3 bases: TGCAGCGTTAGGCAGGGGGCGGGCAATCAGCCCCAGCATTTT. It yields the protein CSVRQGAGNQPQHF.

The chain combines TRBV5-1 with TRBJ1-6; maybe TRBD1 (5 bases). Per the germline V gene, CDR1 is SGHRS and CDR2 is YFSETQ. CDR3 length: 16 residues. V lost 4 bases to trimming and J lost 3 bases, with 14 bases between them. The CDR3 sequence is CASSPDQGYYNSPLHF. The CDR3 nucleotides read TGCGCCAGCAGCCCGGACCAGGGCTACTATAATTCACCCCTCCACTTT.

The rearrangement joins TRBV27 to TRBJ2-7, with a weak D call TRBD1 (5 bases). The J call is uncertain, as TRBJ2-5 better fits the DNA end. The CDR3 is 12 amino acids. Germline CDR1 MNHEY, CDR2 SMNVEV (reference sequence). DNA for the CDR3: TGTGCCAGCAGTCAGGGCGGAGAGACCCAGTACTTC. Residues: CASSQGGETQYF.

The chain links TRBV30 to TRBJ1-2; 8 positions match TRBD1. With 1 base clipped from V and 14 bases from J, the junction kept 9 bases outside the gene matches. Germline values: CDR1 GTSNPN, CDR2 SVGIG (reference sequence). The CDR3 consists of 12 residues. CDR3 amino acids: CAWSDLYRGCTF. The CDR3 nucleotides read TGTGCCTGGAGTGACTTATACAGGGGGTGTACCTTC.

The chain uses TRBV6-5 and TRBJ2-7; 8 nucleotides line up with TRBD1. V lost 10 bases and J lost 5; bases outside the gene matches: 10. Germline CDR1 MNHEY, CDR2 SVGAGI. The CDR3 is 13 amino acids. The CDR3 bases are TGTGCCACCGGGGAGGACAGGGCACACGAGCAGTACTTC. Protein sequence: CATGEDRAHEQYF.

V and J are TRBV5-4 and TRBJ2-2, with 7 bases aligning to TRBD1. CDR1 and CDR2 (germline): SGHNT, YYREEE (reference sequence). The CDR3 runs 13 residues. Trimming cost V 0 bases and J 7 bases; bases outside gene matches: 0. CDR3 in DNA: TGTGCCAGCAGCTTGGGACAGGGCGGGGAGCTGTTTTTT. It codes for CASSLGQGGELFF.

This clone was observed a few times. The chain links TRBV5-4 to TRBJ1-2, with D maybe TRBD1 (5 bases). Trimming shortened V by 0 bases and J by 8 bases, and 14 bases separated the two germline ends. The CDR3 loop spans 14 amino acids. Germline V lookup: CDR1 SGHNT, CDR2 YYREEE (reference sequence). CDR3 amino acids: CASSLVGLGQGYTF. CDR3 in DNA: TGTGCCAGCAGCTTGGTGGGACTGGGCCAAGGCTACACCTTC.

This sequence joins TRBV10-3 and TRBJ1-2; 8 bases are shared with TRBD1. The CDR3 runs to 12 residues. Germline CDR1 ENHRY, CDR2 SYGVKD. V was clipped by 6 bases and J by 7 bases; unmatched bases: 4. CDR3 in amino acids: CAIRPGGSGYTF. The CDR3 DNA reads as TGTGCCATCAGACCAGGGGGCTCTGGCTACACCTTC.

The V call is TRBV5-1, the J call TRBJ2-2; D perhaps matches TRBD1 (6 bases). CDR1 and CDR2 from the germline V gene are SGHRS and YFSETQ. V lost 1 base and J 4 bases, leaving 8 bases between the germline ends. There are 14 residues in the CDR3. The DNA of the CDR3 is TGCGCCAGCAGCTTGAGACAGGCCACCGGGGAGCTGTTTTTT. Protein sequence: CASSLRQATGELFF.

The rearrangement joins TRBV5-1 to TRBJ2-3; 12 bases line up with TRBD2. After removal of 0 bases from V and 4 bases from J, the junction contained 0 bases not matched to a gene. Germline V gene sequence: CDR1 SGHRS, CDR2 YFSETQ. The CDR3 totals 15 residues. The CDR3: CASSLGTSGADTQYF. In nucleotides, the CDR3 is TGCGCCAGCAGCTTGGGGACTAGCGGGGCAGATACGCAGTATTTT.

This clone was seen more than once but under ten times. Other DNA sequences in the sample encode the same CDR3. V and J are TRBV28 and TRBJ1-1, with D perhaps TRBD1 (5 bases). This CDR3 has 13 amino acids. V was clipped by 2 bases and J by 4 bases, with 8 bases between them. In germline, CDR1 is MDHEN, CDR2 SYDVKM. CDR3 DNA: TGTGCCAGCAGTTTAGGTAGGGGCACTGAAGCTTTCTTT. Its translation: CASSLGRGTEAFF.

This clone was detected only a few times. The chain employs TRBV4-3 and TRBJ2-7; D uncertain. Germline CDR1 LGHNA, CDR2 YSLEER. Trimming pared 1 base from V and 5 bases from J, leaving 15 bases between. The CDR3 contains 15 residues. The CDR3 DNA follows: TGCGCCAGCAGCCAAGTATTGGCAGGTGGCCACGAGCAGTACTTC. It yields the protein CASSQVLAGGHEQYF.

For the CDR3, the DNA is TGCGCCAGCAGTCCCCGGGGGATCGACTATGGCTACACCTTC. Its translation is CASSPRGIDYGYTF. The genes are TRBV5-1 and TRBJ1-2; perhaps TRBD1 as D (5 bases). The CDR3 has 14 residues. The germline V gene has CDR1 SGHRS and CDR2 YFSETQ. The germline V and J ends were trimmed by 5 bases and 3 bases, with 14 bases remaining between them.

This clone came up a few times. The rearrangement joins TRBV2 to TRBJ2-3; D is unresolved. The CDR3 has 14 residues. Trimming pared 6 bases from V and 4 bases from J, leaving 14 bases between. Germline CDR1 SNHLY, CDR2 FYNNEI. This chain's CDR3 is CASRFQVVPDTQYF. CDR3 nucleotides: TGTGCCAGCAGATTCCAGGTTGTCCCAGATACGCAGTATTTT.

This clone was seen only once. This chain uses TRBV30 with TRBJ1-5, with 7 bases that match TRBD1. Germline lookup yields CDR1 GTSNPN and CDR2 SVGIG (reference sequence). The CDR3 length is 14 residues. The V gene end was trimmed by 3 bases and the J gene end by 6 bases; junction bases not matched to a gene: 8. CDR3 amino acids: CAWRGKTGTQPQHF. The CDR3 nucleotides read TGTGCCTGGAGGGGGAAGACAGGGACTCAGCCCCAGCATTTT.

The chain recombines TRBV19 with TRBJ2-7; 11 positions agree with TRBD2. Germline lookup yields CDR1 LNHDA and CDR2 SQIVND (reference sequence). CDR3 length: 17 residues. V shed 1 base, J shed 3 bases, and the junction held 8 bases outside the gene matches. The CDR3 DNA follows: TGTGCCAGTAGTATAGCAGGGCTAGCGGGAGGCTTCTACGAGCAGTACTTC. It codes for CASSIAGLAGGFYEQYF.

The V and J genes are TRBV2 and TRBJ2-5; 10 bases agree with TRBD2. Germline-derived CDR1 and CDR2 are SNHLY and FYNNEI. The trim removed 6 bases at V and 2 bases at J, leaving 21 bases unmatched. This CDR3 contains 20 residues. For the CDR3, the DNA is TGTGCCAGCAGACCCCCGTTGGGGACTAGCGCCCGAGAGGCGCAAGAGACCCAGTACTTC. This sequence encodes CASRPPLGTSAREAQETQYF.

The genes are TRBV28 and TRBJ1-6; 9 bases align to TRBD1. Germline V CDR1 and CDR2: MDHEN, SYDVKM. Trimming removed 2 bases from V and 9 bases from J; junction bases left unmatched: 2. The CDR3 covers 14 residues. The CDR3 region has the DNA TGTGCCAGCAGTTTACGGACAGGGGTTTCACCCCTCCACTTT. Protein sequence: CASSLRTGVSPLHF.